This entry concerns a single TCR beta chain. As yet, its antigen is unknown. The ends were cut back, 8 bases at V and 5 bases at J, with 6 bases in the middle. This CDR3 spans 10 amino acids. Germline V gene data show CDR1 as MNHEY and CDR2 as SVGAGI. These data belong to a study of cytotoxic CD8 clonotypes in ibrutinib-treated CLL. About the research overall: The patients comprised approximately ten relapsed/refractory and approximately 16 treatment-naive cases, around 18 IGHV unmutated. Per sample, productive templates averaged 255,043 and productive rearrangements averaged about 100,000. General study findings and limits: On treatment, the uncommon public clonotypes contracted or remained stable.

Genomic DNA for TCR beta libraries, 2 to 2.5 micrograms, came from cryopreserved PBMCs. Method: immunoSEQ multiplex PCR; TCRdb's copy keeps in-frame clones and lacks some. The data contain 140,000 to 150,000 clones, 76% of them singletons. Specimen: PBMCs, collected after 24 months of ibrutinib treatment. The sequence derives from a human donor with chronic lymphocytic leukemia. The chain couples TRBV6-5 to TRBJ1-1; D ambiguous. The CDR3 here is CASGRTEAFF. The CDR3 nucleotides read TGTGCCAGCGGTAGGACTGAAGCTTTCTTT.